This T cell receptor (beta chain) came from a study of OX40 agonist ivuxolimab in advanced cancers. Looking at the study overall: Ivuxolimab is an agonistic anti-OX40 (CD134) antibody, and patients were treated with it. General observations from the study: Clonal expansion from baseline to week 6 occurred in both CD4+ and CD8+ T cells. Several nonresponders also turned out to have low normalized T-cell clonal expansion.

There are 11 residues in the CDR3. Trimming shortened V by 6 bases and J by 11 bases, and 11 bases separated the two germline ends. In germline, CDR1 is MNHEY, CDR2 SMNVEV (reference sequence). On this clone: No antigen is known for it.

The repertoire was sequenced with immunoSEQ multiplex PCR; TCRdb's copy has only in-frame clones and lacks some. The sample has 85,000 or so clones, approximately 86% seen once. Exclusion applied to patients with autoimmune disease history or systemic immunosuppression. This chain connects TRBV27 to TRBJ2-1; D gene ambiguous. Sequencing was performed on CD4+ or CD8+ T cells sorted from blood, taken in a trial of the OX40 agonist ivuxolimab. This TCR derives from an adult with an advanced solid tumor such as melanoma, head and neck, liver or kidney cancer. Written as DNA, the CDR3 is TGTGCCAGCAGGCGGTACTACCAGCAGTTCTTC. Translated, it gives CASRRYYQQFF.